What follows is one TCR beta chain and its context. The data were taken from a study of blood T cell repertoires in COVID-19. Study-wide context: Whether acute or convalescent, the COVID-19 samples came from the United States, Italy and Spain.

J gave up 5 bases and V 6 bases, and 3 bases lay outside the gene matches. Germline values: CDR1 DFQATT, CDR2 SNEGSKA (reference sequence). The CDR3 contains 11 residues. Sequenced by immunoSEQ multiplex PCR; TCRdb stores in-frame clones only, minus some. The table has about 220,000 clones, about 85% seen once. This TCR came from a woman aged 55-75 years who had recovered from COVID-19. The chain joins TRBV20-1 to TRBJ1-2, with 7 bases lining up with TRBD1. Source material: peripheral blood. The chain's CDR3 is CSAGTDYGYTF. As DNA, the CDR3 is TGCAGTGCCGGGACAGATTATGGCTACACCTTC.